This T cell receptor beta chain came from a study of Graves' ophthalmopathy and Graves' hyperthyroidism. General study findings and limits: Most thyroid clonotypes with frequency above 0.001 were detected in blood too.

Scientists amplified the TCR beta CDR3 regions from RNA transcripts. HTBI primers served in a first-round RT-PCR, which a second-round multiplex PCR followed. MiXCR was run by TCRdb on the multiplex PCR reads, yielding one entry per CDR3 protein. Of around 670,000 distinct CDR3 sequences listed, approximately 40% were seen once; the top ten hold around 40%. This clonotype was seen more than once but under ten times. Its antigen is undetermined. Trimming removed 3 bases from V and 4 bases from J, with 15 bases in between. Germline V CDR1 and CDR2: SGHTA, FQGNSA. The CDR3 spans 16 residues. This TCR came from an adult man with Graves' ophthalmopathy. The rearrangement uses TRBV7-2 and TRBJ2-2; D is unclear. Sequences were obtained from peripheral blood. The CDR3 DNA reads TGTGCCAGCAGCTTTTCCTCCAGGTCGGGCACCGGGGAGCTGTTTTTT. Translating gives CASSFSSRSGTGELFF.